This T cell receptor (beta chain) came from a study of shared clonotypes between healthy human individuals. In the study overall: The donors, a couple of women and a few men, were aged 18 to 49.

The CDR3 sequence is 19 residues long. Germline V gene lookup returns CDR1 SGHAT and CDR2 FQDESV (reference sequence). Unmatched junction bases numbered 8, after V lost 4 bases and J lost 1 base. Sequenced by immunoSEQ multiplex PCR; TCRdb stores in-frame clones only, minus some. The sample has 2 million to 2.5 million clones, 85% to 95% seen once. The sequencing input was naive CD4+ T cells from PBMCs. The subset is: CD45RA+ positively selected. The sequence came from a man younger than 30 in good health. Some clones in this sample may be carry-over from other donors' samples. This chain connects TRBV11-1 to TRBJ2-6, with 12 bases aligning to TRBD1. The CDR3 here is CASSSRAGQGASGANVLTF. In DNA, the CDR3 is TGTGCCAGCAGCTCCAGAGCGGGACAGGGGGCGTCTGGGGCCAACGTCCTGACTTTC.